This T cell receptor beta chain appears in the sequencing data of a study of T-cell memory formation after mild COVID-19. CDR1 is MDHEN, CDR2 SYDVKM, per germline. Losses at the gene ends were 7 bases for V and 1 base for J; bases not matched to a gene: 15. The CDR3 extends over 18 amino acids. Study conclusions and caveats: Mainly in CM and EM were contracting CD4+ clones; CD8+ were in EMRA.

A few counts support this clonotype. What it binds is not known. It was 5'RACE with constant-segment primers that produced the TCR alpha and TCR beta cDNA libraries, which carried sample barcodes and UMIs. MiXCR, applied by TCRdb to the 5' RACE reads, yields one record per CDR3 protein. The profile shows approximately 340,000 distinct CDR3 sequences, 15% to 20% of them singletons. The sequence was collected from a man younger than 30 who had mild COVID-19 (a few samples of this study predate the infection). Cell type and time point are not known. Material for sequencing was PBMCs or a T cell subset sorted from them (not recorded which). The chain combines TRBV28 with TRBJ2-1, with 8 bases matching TRBD1. CDR3 in amino acids: CASTEVGRGLFSYNEQFF. As DNA, the CDR3 is TGTGCCAGCACTGAGGTGGGCAGGGGGCTATTTTCCTACAATGAGCAGTTCTTC. Together with reference TRBV28 and TRBJ2-1, the CDR3 gives the full variable domain: DVKVTQSSRYLVKRTGEKVFLECVQDMDHENMFWYRQDPGLGLRLIYFSYDVKMKEKGDIPEGYSVSREKKERFSLILESASTNQTSMYLCASTEVGRGLFSYNEQFFGPGTRLTVL.